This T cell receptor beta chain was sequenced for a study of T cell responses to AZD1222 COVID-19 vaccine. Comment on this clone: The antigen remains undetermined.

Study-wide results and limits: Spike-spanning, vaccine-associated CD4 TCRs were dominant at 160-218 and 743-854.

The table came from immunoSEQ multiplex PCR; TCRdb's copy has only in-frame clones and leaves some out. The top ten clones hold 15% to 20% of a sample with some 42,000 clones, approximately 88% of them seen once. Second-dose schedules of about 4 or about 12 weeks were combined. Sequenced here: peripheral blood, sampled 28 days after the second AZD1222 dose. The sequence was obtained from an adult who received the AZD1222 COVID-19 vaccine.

The CDR3: CAWSPIGRGGQETQYF. For the CDR3, the DNA is TGTGCCTGGAGCCCCATAGGTCGGGGGGGCCAAGAGACCCAGTACTTC. The gene calls are TRBV30 and TRBJ2-5; 8 nucleotides line up with TRBD2. Germline CDR1 and CDR2: GTSNPN and SVGIG (reference sequence). With V trimmed by 3 bases and J by 1 base, 10 bases remained unmatched. The CDR3 has 16 residues. Full variable domain (remainder filled in from reference TRBV30 and TRBJ2-5): SQTIHQWPATLVQPVGSPLSLECTVEGTSNPNLYWYRQAAGRGLQLLFYSVGIGQISSEVPQNLSASRPQDRQFILSSKKLLLSDSGFYLCAWSPIGRGGQETQYFGPGTRLLVL.